This section outlines one T cell receptor (beta chain) sequence together with its context. This sample is part of a study of blood T cell repertoires in COVID-19. Study information: The United States, Italy and Spain were the sources of the acute and convalescent COVID-19 samples. Nucleic acid was either cDNA or gDNA, and it came from T cells, B-cell-depleted T cells, or PBMCs.

Per the original data handling: Amplifying reference gene primers gave estimates of nucleated cell counts. TCRdb's table, derived via immunoSEQ multiplex PCR, lists solely in-frame clones and lacks some. V and J calls and clone size are those listed in that table; D and trimming were worked out from the DNA. The sample records over 85,000 clones, 75% to 90% being singletons. Per the germline V gene, CDR1 is MGHDK and CDR2 is SYGVNS. After removal of 4 bases from V and 6 bases from J, the junction contained 9 bases not matched to a gene. This CDR3 is 14 amino acids long. Sequences were obtained from peripheral blood. The source of this sequence is a man aged 80 or over with acute or convalescent COVID-19. The chain joins TRBV25-1 to TRBJ2-7; 7 nucleotides align to TRBD1. CDR3 sequence: CASSVRDSGLEQYF. The CDR3 DNA follows: TGTGCCAGCAGTGTGAGGGACAGTGGGCTCGAGCAGTACTTC.